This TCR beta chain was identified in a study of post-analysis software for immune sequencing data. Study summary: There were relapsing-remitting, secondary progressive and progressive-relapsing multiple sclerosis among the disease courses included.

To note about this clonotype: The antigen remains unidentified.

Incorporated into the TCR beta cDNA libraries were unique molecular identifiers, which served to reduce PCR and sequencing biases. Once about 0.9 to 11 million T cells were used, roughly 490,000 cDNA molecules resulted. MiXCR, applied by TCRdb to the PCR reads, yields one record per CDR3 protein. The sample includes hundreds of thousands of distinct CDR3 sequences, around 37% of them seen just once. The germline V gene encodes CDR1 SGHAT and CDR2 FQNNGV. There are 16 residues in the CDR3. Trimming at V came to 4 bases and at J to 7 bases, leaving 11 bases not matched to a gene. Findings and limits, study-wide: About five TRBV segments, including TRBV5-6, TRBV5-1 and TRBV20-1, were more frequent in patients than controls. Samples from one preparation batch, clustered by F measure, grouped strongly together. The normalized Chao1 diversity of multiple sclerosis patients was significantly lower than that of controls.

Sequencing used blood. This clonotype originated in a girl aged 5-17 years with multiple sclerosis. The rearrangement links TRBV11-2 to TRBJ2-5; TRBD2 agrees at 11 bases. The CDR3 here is CASSSNLAGGSGTQYF. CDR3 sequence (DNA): TGTGCCAGCAGCTCGAACCTAGCGGGGGGAAGCGGGACCCAGTACTTC.